The T cell receptor beta chain under discussion was sequenced for a study of T cells after yellow fever vaccination. General observations from the study: Most clones from primary vaccination resurfaced after the booster (approximately 96% CD4, around 90% CD8).

CDR1 is SGDLS, CDR2 YYNGEE, per germline. The CDR3 loop spans 16 amino acids. Trimming cost V 2 bases and J 3 bases; bases outside gene matches: 5. This clonotype was observed many times. Its antigen is unidentified. Each CDR3 protein is one row after TCRdb ran MiXCR on the 5' RACE reads. The sample lists roughly 140,000 distinct CDR3 sequences, 7% to 9% seen once, with roughly 0.73% in the top ten. This receptor was identified in a man aged 25-45 years who received the YFV17D yellow fever vaccine. The V call is TRBV9, the J call TRBJ2-3, with 11 bases that match TRBD2. Sequences were derived from CD4+ T cells sorted from PBMCs, sampled 5 days after the yellow fever booster vaccination. CDR3 DNA sequence: TGTGCCAGCAGCGTTACTAGCGGGAGAATGACAGATACGCAGTATTTT. This codes for CASSVTSGRMTDTQYF.